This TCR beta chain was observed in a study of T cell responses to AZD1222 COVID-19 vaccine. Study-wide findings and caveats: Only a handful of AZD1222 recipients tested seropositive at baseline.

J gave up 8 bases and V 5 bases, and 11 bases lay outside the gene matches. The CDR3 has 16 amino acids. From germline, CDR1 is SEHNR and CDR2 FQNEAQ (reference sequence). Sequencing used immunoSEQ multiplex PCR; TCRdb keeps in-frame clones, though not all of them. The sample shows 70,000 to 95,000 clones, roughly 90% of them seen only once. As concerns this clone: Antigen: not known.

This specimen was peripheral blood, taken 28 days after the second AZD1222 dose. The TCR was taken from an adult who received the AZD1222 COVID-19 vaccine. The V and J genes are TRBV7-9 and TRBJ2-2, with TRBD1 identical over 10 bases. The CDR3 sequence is CASSTAGTGVMGELFF. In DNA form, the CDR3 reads TGTGCCAGCAGCACCGCCGGGACAGGGGTAATGGGGGAGCTGTTTTTT.